The clone carrying this T cell receptor (beta chain) appeared many times. The CDR3 runs to 14 residues. The germline V and J ends were trimmed by 7 bases and 3 bases, with 12 bases remaining between them. CDR1 and CDR2 from the germline V gene are KGHSH and LQKENI. The sample belongs to a study of T cells in Graves' hyperthyroidism and ophthalmopathy. Authors of the study amplified TCR beta CDR3 regions from RNA transcripts. Researchers ran a first-round RT-PCR on the TCR CDR3 using the HTBI primer set. Each CDR3 protein gets one entry after TCRdb re-called the multiplex PCR reads with MiXCR. Here the sample spans about 640,000 distinct CDR3 sequences, approximately 15% being singletons. Each ophthalmopathy patient scored at least 3 on the Clinical Activity Score and at least 4 on NOSPECS grade, with duration under 3 months. Diagnosing involved the use of clinical symptoms, serum thyroxine and TRAb, thyroid ultrasound and orbital computed tomography.

The gene calls are TRBV18 and TRBJ2-2; D uncertain. The receptor was isolated from a woman aged 45-65 years with Graves' ophthalmopathy. The sequencing sample was made of blood. CDR3 sequence: CASYSQVDTGELFF. The DNA of the CDR3 is TGTGCCAGCTACTCCCAGGTTGACACCGGGGAGCTGTTTTTT.